What follows are 29 T cell receptor beta chains derived from one specimen sequenced in a study of shared clonotypes between healthy human individuals. Sequencing used immunoSEQ multiplex PCR; TCRdb keeps in-frame clones, though not all of them. The table records over a million clones, around 97% of them present only once. The sample comprised naive CD4+ T cells sorted from blood. The subset is: CD45RA+ positively selected. These TCRs come from a man aged 30 to 45 in good health.

The rearrangement joins TRBV14 to TRBJ1-2, with 10 bases identical to TRBD1. Per germline, CDR1 SGHDN and CDR2 FVKESK. Losses at the gene ends were 5 bases for V and 7 bases for J; bases not matched to a gene: 7. The CDR3 is made up of 14 amino acids. CDR3 DNA sequence: TGTGCCAGCAGCGACTACAGGGACAGGGGTGGCTACACCTTC. Its protein product is CASSDYRDRGGYTF.

V and J are TRBV10-3 and TRBJ2-3; D uncertain. This CDR3 contains 13 residues. Germline loops: CDR1 ENHRY, CDR2 SYGVKD. V was shortened by 8 bases and J by 5 bases, with 14 bases between the two germline ends. DNA of the CDR3: TGTGCCATCGGAAATAGCACCCTAGATACGCAGTATTTT. Protein sequence: CAIGNSTLDTQYF.

The J gene is TRBJ2-7, the V gene TRBV28; TRBD2 matches 11 bases. V shed 5 bases, J shed 2 bases, and the junction held 2 bases outside the gene matches. This CDR3 has 14 amino acids. Germline V lookup: CDR1 MDHEN, CDR2 SYDVKM. As DNA, the CDR3 is TGTGCCAGCAGTGCACTAGCGGGAGCCTACGAGCAGTACTTC. Encoded protein: CASSALAGAYEQYF. Drawing the rest from reference TRBV28 and TRBJ2-7, the complete variable domain is DVKVTQSSRYLVKRTGEKVFLECVQDMDHENMFWYRQDPGLGLRLIYFSYDVKMKEKGDIPEGYSVSREKKERFSLILESASTNQTSMYLCASSALAGAYEQYFGPGTRLTVT.

The chain employs TRBV19 and TRBJ2-5; 9 bases match TRBD1. V gave up 3 bases and J gave up 5 bases; unmatched junction bases: 7. This CDR3 is 15 amino acids long. Germline CDR1 and CDR2: LNHDA and SQIVND (reference sequence). CDR3 amino acids: CASSIWTGEGETQYF. CDR3 DNA sequence: TGTGCCAGTAGTATTTGGACAGGGGAGGGCGAGACCCAGTACTTC.

The V gene is TRBV11-2, the J gene TRBJ2-1; D gene uncertain. The length of the CDR3 is 13 residues. Trimming shortened V by 0 bases and J by 9 bases, and 9 bases separated the two germline ends. Germline assignment: CDR1 SGHAT and CDR2 FQNNGV. CDR3 nucleotides: TGTGCCAGCAGCTTAGATCAGGTGGGTGAGCAGTTCTTC. Translating gives CASSLDQVGEQFF.

The chain couples TRBV5-6 to TRBJ2-7; D is possibly TRBD1 (6 bases). The CDR3 is 14 amino acids. The V and J ends lost 4 bases and 3 bases respectively, with 14 bases between them. Germline assignment: CDR1 SGHDT and CDR2 YYEEEE. The CDR3 here is CASSPPGDLYEQYF. For the CDR3, the DNA is TGTGCCAGCAGCCCTCCAGGGGACCTCTACGAGCAGTACTTC. Full variable domain (remainder filled in from reference TRBV5-6 and TRBJ2-7): DAGVTQSPTHLIKTRGQQVTLRCSPKSGHDTVSWYQQALGQGPQFIFQYYEEEERQRGNFPDRFSGHQFPNYSSELNVNALLLGDSALYLCASSPPGDLYEQYFGPGTRLTVT.

Only one count was recorded for this clone. J is TRBJ2-7 and V is TRBV9; 8 bases are a match to TRBD1. Germline CDR1 is SGDLS and CDR2 is YYNGEE. V gave up 4 bases and J gave up 0 bases; unmatched junction bases: 6. This CDR3 is 15 amino acids long. In nucleotides, the CDR3 is TGTGCCAGCAGCCCCCAGGGGGCTATCTCCTACGAGCAGTACTTC. Residues: CASSPQGAISYEQYF.

This clone was recorded once. V usage is TRBV7-9 and J usage is TRBJ2-1; 9 bases align to TRBD1. The CDR3 extends over 14 amino acids. V gave up 6 bases and J gave up 3 bases; unmatched junction bases: 3. Germline V gene lookup returns CDR1 SEHNR and CDR2 FQNEAQ (reference sequence). CDR3 in amino acids: CASRPGQGYNEQFF. The CDR3 DNA reads as TGTGCCAGCAGGCCGGGACAGGGCTACAATGAGCAGTTCTTC. The whole variable domain, filled in from reference TRBV7-9 and TRBJ2-1, reads DTGVSQNPRHKITKRGQNVTFRCDPISEHNRLYWYRQTLGQGPEFLTYFQNEAQLEKSRLLSDRFSAERPKGSFSTLEIQRTEQGDSAMYLCASRPGQGYNEQFFGPGTRLTVL.

The genes are TRBV5-4 and TRBJ1-1; D is perhaps TRBD1 (5 bases). Germline-derived CDR1 and CDR2 are SGHNT and YYREEE (reference sequence). CDR3 size: 17 residues. Trimming stripped 0 bases from V and 4 bases from J, with 19 bases between. The CDR3 spells CASSLAPEGQSVTEAFF. Here the CDR3 DNA reads TGTGCCAGCAGCTTGGCCCCGGAGGGGCAAAGCGTCACTGAAGCTTTCTTT.

The rearrangement links TRBV15 to TRBJ2-7, with TRBD2 as a possible D gene (6 bases). This CDR3 is built from 13 residues. Germline CDR1 is LNHNV and CDR2 is YYDKDF (reference sequence). With 8 bases removed from V and 2 bases from J, the gap between germline ends came to 13 bases. The DNA of the CDR3 is TGTGCCACCGGGAGTAGCGGCCCCTACGAGCAGTACTTC. Translated: CATGSSGPYEQYF.

This chain uses TRBV5-4 with TRBJ2-4, with a tentative D call TRBD1 (6 bases). Looked up from germline, CDR1 is SGHNT and CDR2 is YYREEE (reference sequence). Trimming took off 7 bases at V and 5 bases at J, with 10 bases between the two ends. The CDR3 loop spans 12 amino acids. The CDR3 loop reads CASEGVQNIQYF. The CDR3 DNA is TGTGCCAGCGAGGGGGTTCAAAACATTCAGTACTTC.

This clone was counted once. The chain couples TRBV28 to TRBJ2-1, with 8 positions matching TRBD2. The J segment lost 9 bases and the V segment lost 3 bases, leaving 10 bases of the junction unmatched. The CDR3 length is 15 residues. Germline CDR1 is MDHEN and CDR2 is SYDVKM. The CDR3 bases are TGTGCCAGCAGTTTCTTAGCGGGGAGGGCAGGTGAGCAGTTCTTC. Translated, it gives CASSFLAGRAGEQFF.

This clone was detected only a few times. This sequence joins TRBV27 and TRBJ2-7; D gene ambiguous. CDR1 is MNHEY, CDR2 SMNVEV, per germline (reference sequence). V lost 4 bases to trimming and J lost 0 bases, with 13 bases between them. This CDR3 spans 15 amino acids. CDR3: CASSSPLRSSYEQYF. CDR3 DNA sequence: TGTGCCAGCAGTTCCCCCCTTAGGAGCTCCTACGAGCAGTACTTC.

The J gene is TRBJ1-2, the V gene TRBV5-1, with a tentative D call TRBD1 (5 bases). Germline lookup yields CDR1 SGHRS and CDR2 YFSETQ. Deletions cut 6 bases from V and 1 base from J, with 22 bases between. There are 17 residues in the CDR3. CDR3 nucleotide sequence: TGCGCCAGCACCCCTTGGGGCAGGGAAGTAGGTAACTATGGCTACACCTTC. It encodes CASTPWGREVGNYGYTF.

J is TRBJ2-1 and V is TRBV5-1; 11 bases fit TRBD2. Germline V gene data show CDR1 as SGHRS and CDR2 as YFSETQ. The CDR3 loop spans 17 amino acids. The J segment lost 2 bases and the V segment lost 4 bases, leaving 8 bases of the junction unmatched. The chain's CDR3 is CASSRGTSGPTYNEQFF. The CDR3 nucleotides are TGCGCCAGCAGCCGGGGGACTAGCGGCCCTACCTACAATGAGCAGTTCTTC.

The chain recombines TRBV5-1 with TRBJ2-1; unclear D gene. Germline V gene sequence: CDR1 SGHRS, CDR2 YFSETQ. This CDR3 has 18 amino acids. V was pared by 0 bases and J by 0 bases, with 16 bases between. DNA for the CDR3: TGCGCCAGCAGCTTGGCCAGAGGCGTTAGGAGCTCCTACAATGAGCAGTTCTTC. The encoded protein is CASSLARGVRSSYNEQFF.

The genes are TRBV6-1 and TRBJ1-5; TRBD1 is a possible D gene (5 bases). Per the germline V gene, CDR1 is MNHNS and CDR2 is SASEGT. The CDR3 is 16 residues long. V was cut by 4 bases and J by 0 bases, with 13 bases left in between. CDR3 coding DNA: TGTGCCAGCAGTGTCCGACAGAGTTATAGCAATCAGCCCCAGCATTTT. Protein product: CASSVRQSYSNQPQHF.

The chain combines TRBV6-1 with TRBJ2-7; tentatively, D is TRBD1 (5 bases). CDR1 and CDR2 (germline): MNHNS, SASEGT. V lost 2 bases and J lost 0, with 14 bases in between. The CDR3 runs to 16 residues. CDR3 sequence reads: CASSERGRVPSYEQYF. In DNA form, the CDR3 reads TGTGCCAGCAGTGAAAGGGGCAGGGTGCCCTCCTACGAGCAGTACTTC.

The chain employs TRBV5-8 and TRBJ1-5, with a weak D call TRBD1 (5 bases). CDR3 length: 15 amino acids. The V gene lost 1 base and the J gene lost 4 bases, with 12 bases spanning the gap. Germline CDR1 reads SGHTS; CDR2 reads YDEGEE. In DNA, the CDR3 is TGTGCCAGCAGCTTGCGGGGCGGCAGGAATCAGCCCCAGCATTTT. Protein product: CASSLRGGRNQPQHF.

V gene TRBV19 combines with J gene TRBJ2-2; 11 bases are shared with TRBD2. There are 16 residues in the CDR3. With 7 bases clipped from V and 7 bases from J, the junction kept 11 bases outside the gene matches. The germline CDR1 and CDR2 sequences are LNHDA and SQIVND (reference sequence). The CDR3 region is CASNPSGRHRGGELFF. DNA for the CDR3: TGTGCCAGTAACCCTAGCGGGAGGCATAGGGGCGGGGAGCTGTTTTTT.

The CDR3 bases are TGCAGTGCTAGAGATCGGAACGAGCAGTACTTC. Amino acids: CSARDRNEQYF. V is TRBV20-1 and J is TRBJ2-7; D gene unclear. This CDR3 has 11 amino acids. The germline V gene encodes CDR1 DFQATT and CDR2 SNEGSKA (reference sequence). The V gene lost 0 bases and the J gene lost 5 bases, with 5 bases spanning the gap.

The chain combines TRBV10-1 with TRBJ2-7, with D possibly matching TRBD2 (5 bases). Germline values: CDR1 WNHNN, CDR2 SYGVQD (reference sequence). This CDR3 spans 16 amino acids. V lost 0 bases and J lost 0, with 12 bases in between. The CDR3 region has the DNA TGCGCCAGCAGTGAGTCGGTTTTAGGGAGCTCCTACGAGCAGTACTTC. Translating it yields CASSESVLGSSYEQYF.

This rearrangement joins TRBV9 to TRBJ2-3; D gene uncertain. Trimming cost V 6 bases and J 1 base, with 9 bases left between them. The germline gives CDR1 SGDLS, CDR2 YYNGEE. The CDR3 has 13 amino acids. For the CDR3, the DNA is TGTGCCAGCACCACCCTGGGCACAGATACGCAGTATTTT. Its protein is CASTTLGTDTQYF.

The chain combines TRBV6-1 with TRBJ2-7; TRBD2 is a possible D gene (5 bases). The CDR3 has 15 amino acids. The V gene's germline CDR1 is MNHNS and CDR2 SASEGT. Trimming shortened V by 4 bases and J by 0 bases, and 13 bases separated the two germline ends. CDR3 loop: CASSATPGSSYEQYF. The CDR3 DNA reads TGTGCCAGCAGTGCGACGCCGGGGAGCTCCTACGAGCAGTACTTC.

V gene TRBV5-4 combines with J gene TRBJ2-7, with D unclear. This CDR3 is 14 amino acids long. Germline V gives CDR1 SGHNT, CDR2 YYREEE (reference sequence). V was cut by 0 bases and J by 3 bases, with 10 bases left in between. The CDR3, as DNA: TGTGCCAGCAGCTTGGTGGGCAGACTCTACGAGCAGTACTTC. Protein product: CASSLVGRLYEQYF.

The CDR3 is CASSSYQTSGKGNEQYF. The CDR3 DNA reads TGTGCCAGCAGCTCCTACCAGACTAGCGGGAAAGGGAACGAGCAGTACTTC. The V and J genes are TRBV7-2 and TRBJ2-7; 11 bases are shared with TRBD2. This CDR3 comprises 17 residues. With 4 bases clipped from V and 5 bases from J, the junction kept 13 bases outside the gene matches. The germline CDR1 and CDR2 sequences are SGHTA and FQGNSA.

Concerning this clone itself: Sequence at one end of the junction differs from germline and may be a read error. The V call is TRBV20-1, the J call TRBJ2-2; D possibly corresponds to TRBD1 (6 bases). This CDR3 region has 11 residues. The germline V gene encodes CDR1 DFQATT and CDR2 SNEGSKA (reference sequence). CDR3 nucleotides: TGCAGTGTCCGGAGGCCTCCAGGGGCGCTTTTT. Residues: CSVRRPPGALF.

This clone was found once. The chain recombines TRBV19 with TRBJ2-5; D remains unclear. The ends were cut back, 8 bases at V and 3 bases at J, with 16 bases in the middle. The CDR3 runs 14 residues. Germline V gene sequence: CDR1 LNHDA, CDR2 SQIVND (reference sequence). The CDR3 region has the DNA TGTGCCAGTCGGGTCTCAACGGCAGAAGAGACCCAGTACTTC. It specifies CASRVSTAEETQYF.

J is TRBJ2-1 and V is TRBV27; possible D gene TRBD2, 6 bases. V was shortened by 6 bases and J by 8 bases, with 17 bases between the two germline ends. The CDR3 covers 14 residues. Germline V lookup: CDR1 MNHEY, CDR2 SMNVEV (reference sequence). The CDR3 region has the DNA TGTGCCAGCAGCCGCCGGGAGTCTGGCCATGAGCAGTTCTTC. Protein product: CASSRRESGHEQFF.